The rows below give T cell receptor beta chains drawn from one sample of a study of shared T cell receptors in the human thymus. Using immunoSEQ multiplex PCR, the repertoire was profiled, and TCRdb retains in-frame clones only, with some absent. The profile shows roughly 560,000 clones, 78% of them singletons. The same specimen was also included in a second study, on human thymus T cells.

The material sequenced was thymocytes. The receptors derive from a boy in the first two years of life with a congenital heart defect. The CDR3 runs from the conserved cysteine through the conserved F or W. Each record gives: V gene, clone size, D gene, J gene, CDR3 DNA, CDR3 protein. A D gene is named only where the DNA matches it firmly. Rows give clone size only sometimes, using once, few, many, or a class for an expanded clone.

V gene: TRBV5-1
clone size: -
D gene: TRBD2
J gene: TRBJ2-7
CDR3 DNA: TGCGCCAGCAGCAGAGGGACTAGCGGGACCTCCTACGAGCAGTACTTC
CDR3 protein: CASSRGTSGTSYEQYF

V gene: TRBV10-1
clone size: once
D gene: TRBD2
J gene: TRBJ2-7
CDR3 DNA: TGCGCCAGCAGTAGTAGCGGGCCTACCTACGAGCAGTACTTC
CDR3 protein: CASSSSGPTYEQYF

V gene: TRBV10-3
clone size: -
D gene: TRBD1
J gene: TRBJ1-4
CDR3 DNA: TGTGCCATCAGGGGACAGGGATGGGAAGAAAAACTGTTTTTT
CDR3 protein: CAIRGQGWEEKLFF

V gene: TRBV5-4
clone size: once
D gene: TRBD2
J gene: TRBJ2-1
CDR3 DNA: TGTGCCAGCAGCCGGGGGGGGGAGGGCCGAACTTGGGATGAGCAGTTCTTC
CDR3 protein: CASSRGGEGRTWDEQFF

V gene: TRBV2
clone size: -
D gene: TRBD1
J gene: TRBJ2-5
CDR3 DNA: TGTGCCAGCAGTACACAGGGGAGAGGAGAAGAGACCCAGTACTTC
CDR3 protein: CASSTQGRGEETQYF

V gene: TRBV27
clone size: -
D gene: TRBD2
J gene: TRBJ2-1
CDR3 DNA: TGTGCCAGCAGTTCCCCGGGTAGCGGGCTGGATGAGCAGTTCTTC
CDR3 protein: CASSSPGSGLDEQFF

V gene: TRBV10-3
clone size: -
D gene: -
J gene: TRBJ1-2
CDR3 DNA: TGTGCCAGCTTCGACGGATTCCCCCGGACAGTCTATGGCTACACCTTC
CDR3 protein: CASFDGFPRTVYGYTF

V gene: TRBV20-1
clone size: -
D gene: -
J gene: TRBJ2-7
CDR3 DNA: TGCAGTGTCGGAGAATGCTACGAGCAGTACTTC
CDR3 protein: CSVGECYEQYF

V gene: TRBV12-5
clone size: -
D gene: TRBD2
J gene: TRBJ2-1
CDR3 DNA: TGTGCTAGCCGTAGCGGGAGGGGGAATGAGCAGTTCTTC
CDR3 protein: CASRSGRGNEQFF

V gene: TRBV14
clone size: few
D gene: -
J gene: TRBJ1-4
CDR3 DNA: TGTGCCAGCAGCCGGCGGGTTAATGAAAAACTGTTTTTT
CDR3 protein: CASSRRVNEKLFF

V gene: TRBV5-3
clone size: -
D gene: -
J gene: TRBJ1-2
CDR3 DNA: TGTGCCAGAAGCCGAACGGGACACCGGGGATCCTTTGGGTATGGCTACACCTTC
CDR3 protein: CARSRTGHRGSFGYGYTF

V gene: TRBV7-7
clone size: few
D gene: -
J gene: TRBJ1-1
CDR3 DNA: TGTGCTAGCAGCTTAGCAGGCGGTGGGACTGAAGCTTTCTTT
CDR3 protein: CASSLAGGGTEAFF

V gene: TRBV4-3
clone size: -
D gene: -
J gene: TRBJ2-7
CDR3 DNA: TGCGCCAGCAGCCAGGGCCCGGGGTACTACGAGCAGTACTTC
CDR3 protein: CASSQGPGYYEQYF

V gene: TRBV7-2
clone size: -
D gene: -
J gene: TRBJ2-1
CDR3 DNA: TGTGCCAGCAGCCCCGACGGAGGGTTTTTACATGAGCAGTTCTTC
CDR3 protein: CASSPDGGFLHEQFF

V gene: TRBV10-2
clone size: few
D gene: TRBD2
J gene: TRBJ2-3
CDR3 DNA: TGCGCCAGCAGTGAGTTGAGACTAGCGACAGATACGCAGTATTTT
CDR3 protein: CASSELRLATDTQYF

V gene: TRBV4-3
clone size: -
D gene: TRBD1
J gene: TRBJ1-4
CDR3 DNA: TGCGCCAGCAGCCTCCCGGGACAGGGGCCTGAAAAACTGTTTTTT
CDR3 protein: CASSLPGQGPEKLFF

V gene: TRBV4-1
clone size: -
D gene: TRBD2
J gene: TRBJ2-1
CDR3 DNA: TGCGCCAGCAGCCAAGAAGGCGGGAGGGCCTACAATGAGCAGTTCTTC
CDR3 protein: CASSQEGGRAYNEQFF

V gene: TRBV28
clone size: -
D gene: TRBD1
J gene: TRBJ1-3
CDR3 DNA: TGTGCCAGCAGTTACCCAGGGGGCGGAAACACCATATATTTT
CDR3 protein: CASSYPGGGNTIYF

V gene: TRBV27
clone size: -
D gene: TRBD2
J gene: TRBJ2-3
CDR3 DNA: TGTGCCAGCAGTTTTCTCGCGGGAGGGCTGGGGATCACAGATACGCAGTATTTT
CDR3 protein: CASSFLAGGLGITDTQYF

V gene: TRBV28
clone size: -
D gene: TRBD2
J gene: TRBJ2-7
CDR3 DNA: TGTGCCAGCAGTTATTTTCTGACTAGCGGGAGTAAAAGCTCCTACGAGCAGTACTTC
CDR3 protein: CASSYFLTSGSKSSYEQYF

V gene: TRBV28
clone size: -
D gene: TRBD2
J gene: TRBJ2-7
CDR3 DNA: TGTGCCAGCAGTTTACAACCGGGACTAGCGGGGGTCTTCTTCCTATGCGAGCAGTACTTC
CDR3 protein: CASSLQPGLAGVFFLCEQYF

V gene: TRBV4-3
clone size: -
D gene: TRBD1
J gene: TRBJ2-7
CDR3 DNA: TGCGCCAGCAGCCAAGAAAGTGGGACAGCCCTATACGAGCAGTACTTC
CDR3 protein: CASSQESGTALYEQYF

V gene: TRBV13
clone size: -
D gene: TRBD1
J gene: TRBJ1-1
CDR3 DNA: TGTGCCAGCAGCTTCGCGGGACAGGGGGCGAGGGCTTTCTTT
CDR3 protein: CASSFAGQGARAFF

V gene: TRBV5-1
clone size: -
D gene: -
J gene: TRBJ1-4
CDR3 DNA: TGCGCCAGCAGCCCTAATCGAACCGGAGGAAAACTGTTTTTT
CDR3 protein: CASSPNRTGGKLFF

V gene: TRBV2
clone size: -
D gene: -
J gene: TRBJ1-2
CDR3 DNA: TGTGCCAGCAACACCGACAAGTATGGCTACACCTTC
CDR3 protein: CASNTDKYGYTF

V gene: TRBV19
clone size: -
D gene: TRBD1
J gene: TRBJ1-2
CDR3 DNA: TGTGCCACCAAAAGGACCCTCCGGGACAGGGGGGAAGGGGGCTACACCTTC
CDR3 protein: CATKRTLRDRGEGGYTF

V gene: TRBV27
clone size: few
D gene: TRBD1
J gene: TRBJ1-2
CDR3 DNA: TGTGCCAGCAGTGTAACCGGGACAGGGGATTTCCTTAACTATGGCTACACCTTC
CDR3 protein: CASSVTGTGDFLNYGYTF

V gene: TRBV6-1
clone size: -
D gene: TRBD2
J gene: TRBJ2-7
CDR3 DNA: TGTGCCAGCAGTGAAGCCCCACCCACCCGAACTAGCGGGAGACCCCACGAGCAGTACTTC
CDR3 protein: CASSEAPPTRTSGRPHEQYF

V gene: TRBV7-2
clone size: -
D gene: -
J gene: TRBJ2-1
CDR3 DNA: TGTGCCAGCAGCCTTAGGGAGTCCTACAATGAGCAGTTCTTC
CDR3 protein: CASSLRESYNEQFF

V gene: TRBV5-1
clone size: -
D gene: TRBD1
J gene: TRBJ2-2
CDR3 DNA: TGCGCCAGCAGCCTGATGAGTTTGGCTTTCGGCAGGGGGCCTAACACCGGGGAGCTGTTTTTT
CDR3 protein: CASSLMSLAFGRGPNTGELFF

V gene: TRBV28
clone size: few
D gene: TRBD1
J gene: TRBJ2-2
CDR3 DNA: TGTGCCAGCAGTTTATTAGGCTCGGTCGGGACAGCAAACACCGGGGAGCTGTTTTTT
CDR3 protein: CASSLLGSVGTANTGELFF

V gene: TRBV7-9
clone size: once
D gene: TRBD2
J gene: TRBJ2-7
CDR3 DNA: TGTGCCAGCAGCCCCCCGGGCGGGAGGCCACCCACCTACGAGCAGTACTTC
CDR3 protein: CASSPPGGRPPTYEQYF

V gene: TRBV4-3
clone size: -
D gene: -
J gene: TRBJ2-3
CDR3 DNA: TGCGCCAGCAGCCAAGATGAGGCTAGCACAGATACGCAGTATTTT
CDR3 protein: CASSQDEASTDTQYF

V gene: TRBV7-2
clone size: -
D gene: TRBD2
J gene: TRBJ2-3
CDR3 DNA: TGTGCCAGCAGCCCCGCGGGGGGCACCGATTCTAGCACAGATACGCAGTATTTT
CDR3 protein: CASSPAGGTDSSTDTQYF

V gene: TRBV12-5
clone size: once
D gene: TRBD1
J gene: TRBJ2-1
CDR3 DNA: TGTGCTAGTGGTTTGAAGGGGGCGTGCGCCTACAATGAGCAGTTCTTC
CDR3 protein: CASGLKGACAYNEQFF

V gene: TRBV11-2
clone size: -
D gene: -
J gene: TRBJ1-1
CDR3 DNA: TGTGCCAGCAGCTTAGAAGGGTCAGGGGCTGAAGCTTTCTTT
CDR3 protein: CASSLEGSGAEAFF

V gene: TRBV7-9
clone size: few
D gene: TRBD2
J gene: TRBJ2-2
CDR3 DNA: TGTGCCAGCAGCCCAGGGGGACTAGCGGGGTACACCGGGGAGCTGTTTTTT
CDR3 protein: CASSPGGLAGYTGELFF

V gene: TRBV4-3
clone size: -
D gene: -
J gene: TRBJ2-1
CDR3 DNA: TGCGCCAGCAGCCAAGAACAGGGACGGTCCTACAATGAGCAGTTCTTC
CDR3 protein: CASSQEQGRSYNEQFF

V gene: TRBV5-6
clone size: -
D gene: TRBD1
J gene: TRBJ2-2
CDR3 DNA: TGTGCCAGCAGCTTGGCCAAGGGGGCGCGAAACACCGGGGAGCTGTTTTTT
CDR3 protein: CASSLAKGARNTGELFF

V gene: TRBV12-5
clone size: -
D gene: TRBD2
J gene: TRBJ2-5
CDR3 DNA: TGTGCTAGTGGTTTGGTACGACTAGCCCATAGACAAGAGACCCAGTACTTC
CDR3 protein: CASGLVRLAHRQETQYF

V gene: TRBV28
clone size: -
D gene: TRBD2
J gene: TRBJ2-3
CDR3 DNA: TGTGCCAGCAGGACGGGAGGGCCGAACGAGGCCACAGATACGCAGTATTTT
CDR3 protein: CASRTGGPNEATDTQYF

V gene: TRBV6-5
clone size: -
D gene: TRBD1
J gene: TRBJ1-2
CDR3 DNA: TGTGCCAGCAGTTCCGAACAGGGGAAAAACTATGGCTACACCTTC
CDR3 protein: CASSSEQGKNYGYTF